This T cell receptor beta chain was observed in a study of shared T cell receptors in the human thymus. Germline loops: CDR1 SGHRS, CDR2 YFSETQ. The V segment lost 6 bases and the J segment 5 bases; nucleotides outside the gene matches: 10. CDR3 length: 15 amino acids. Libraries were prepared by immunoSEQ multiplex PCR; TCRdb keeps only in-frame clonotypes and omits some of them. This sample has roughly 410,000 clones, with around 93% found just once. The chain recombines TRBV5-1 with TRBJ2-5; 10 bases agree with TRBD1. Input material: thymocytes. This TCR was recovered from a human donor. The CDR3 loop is CASTRSGQGLETQYF. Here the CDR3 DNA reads TGCGCCAGCACCCGATCGGGACAGGGGTTGGAGACCCAGTACTTC.